The 16 T cell receptor beta chains below come from one sample, sequenced in a study of T cells in Graves' hyperthyroidism and ophthalmopathy. RNA transcripts provided the source from which TCR beta CDR3 regions were amplified. Using the HTBI primer set, a first-round RT-PCR was run on the TCR CDR3. TCRdb redid the calling of the multiplex PCR reads with MiXCR, one entry per CDR3 protein. Found here are about 510,000 distinct CDR3 sequences, around 43% of them singletons; the top ten hold about two fifths. Sequencing used peripheral blood or thyroid tissue (not recorded which). The receptors shown here come from an adult woman with Graves' disease, either hyperthyroidism or ophthalmopathy (not recorded which).

In nucleotides, the CDR3 is TGTGCCACCAGCAGTTACGGACTAGCGGGATACCAAGAGACCCAGTACTTC. Protein: CATSSYGLAGYQETQYF. The J gene is TRBJ2-5, the V gene TRBV15; TRBD2 aligns across 12 bases. The CDR3 runs 17 residues. The J segment lost 0 bases and the V segment lost 3 bases, leaving 5 bases of the junction unmatched. From germline, CDR1 is LNHNV and CDR2 YYDKDF (reference sequence).

This chain links TRBV2 with TRBJ1-1; D perhaps matches TRBD1 (5 bases). The germline V and J ends were trimmed by 7 bases and 7 bases, with 10 bases remaining between them. The CDR3 is 11 amino acids. CDR1 SNHLY and CDR2 FYNNEI come from the germline V gene. As DNA, the CDR3 is TGTGCCAGCAAGGCAGGGATTGAAGCTTTCTTT. This codes for CASKAGIEAFF.

This clonotype was counted at least ten times. This sequence joins TRBV10-3 and TRBJ1-1; no definite D call. V lost 0 bases, J lost 3 bases, and 11 bases lay in between. CDR3 length: 15 residues. Germline V gene sequence: CDR1 ENHRY, CDR2 SYGVKD. The CDR3 reads CAISESPGLDTEAFF. In DNA form, the CDR3 reads TGTGCCATCAGTGAGTCACCGGGTTTGGACACTGAAGCTTTCTTT.

This clonotype has only a few counts. The gene calls are TRBV6-1 and TRBJ1-2, with TRBD1 identical over 11 bases. The junction had 7 bases not matched to a gene; V was cut back by 5 bases and J by 8 bases. Germline loops: CDR1 MNHNS, CDR2 SASEGT. The CDR3 extends over 14 amino acids. The chain's CDR3 is CASSIGQGALGYTF. In nucleotides, the CDR3 is TGTGCCAGCAGTATAGGACAGGGGGCGTTAGGCTACACCTTC.

This clonotype was seen many times. CDR3 nucleotide sequence: TGTGCCAGCAGCCCCCTTCTCTGGGACAGCGAAGCTTTCTTT. Amino acid sequence: CASSPLLWDSEAFF. V gene TRBV14 combines with J gene TRBJ1-1; the match to TRBD1 covers 7 bases. V gave up 4 bases and J gave up 8 bases; unmatched junction bases: 10. The CDR3 runs to 14 residues. Germline CDR1 reads SGHDN; CDR2 reads FVKESK.

This chain uses TRBV7-2 with TRBJ1-5; 8 bases align to TRBD1. The CDR3 is made up of 16 amino acids. V lost 3 bases to trimming and J lost 3 bases; unmatched junction nucleotides: 7. Germline V gene data show CDR1 as SGHTA and CDR2 as FQGNSA. In nucleotides, the CDR3 is TGTGCCAGCAGCTTGAGGGACAGGAGTTTCAATCAGCCCCAGCATTTT. This translates into CASSLRDRSFNQPQHF.

The chain is built from TRBV29-1 and TRBJ2-3; D ambiguous. The CDR3 has 12 residues. The germline CDR1 and CDR2 sequences are SQVTM and ANQGSEA. With 6 bases removed from V and 1 base from J, the gap between germline ends came to 8 bases. This CDR3 reads CSVTTGTDTQYF. CDR3 sequence (DNA): TGCAGCGTAACTACGGGCACAGATACGCAGTATTTT.

In this sample, this clonotype turned up a few times. The rearrangement uses TRBV19 and TRBJ1-2; the D is unclear. Germline V gives CDR1 LNHDA, CDR2 SQIVND (reference sequence). Trimming cost V 5 bases and J 6 bases, with 10 bases left between them. The length of the CDR3 is 12 residues. In nucleotides, the CDR3 is TGTGCCAGTAGTGTCGGGCTCCATGGCTACACCTTC. Translated, it gives CASSVGLHGYTF.

This chain links TRBV7-9 with TRBJ2-5; the match to TRBD1 covers 8 bases. J was trimmed by 0 bases and V by 6 bases; bases with no gene match: 6. Germline loops: CDR1 SEHNR, CDR2 FQNEAQ (reference sequence). The CDR3 contains 15 residues. The CDR3, as DNA: TGTGCCAGCAGTGCTGGGGGACAGGACCAAGAGACCCAGTACTTC. This sequence encodes CASSAGGQDQETQYF.

This clonotype was seen repeatedly, ten times or more. This chain uses TRBV7-2 with TRBJ2-7, with D hard to call. CDR3 length equals 12 residues. Looked up from germline, CDR1 is SGHTA and CDR2 is FQGNSA. Trimming shortened V by 6 bases and J by 3 bases, and 9 bases separated the two germline ends. The CDR3 region is CASSRRVYEQYF. CDR3 bases: TGTGCCAGCAGTCGAAGAGTCTACGAGCAGTACTTC. The variable domain in full, completed from reference TRBV7-2 and TRBJ2-7, reads GAGVSQSPSNKVTEKGKDVELRCDPISGHTALYWYRQSLGQGLEFLIYFQGNSAPDKSGLPSDRFSAERTGGSVSTLTIQRTQQEDSAVYLCASSRRVYEQYFGPGTRLTVT.

The table lists this clonotype with many counts. The chain recombines TRBV10-3 with TRBJ1-1, with TRBD1 as a possible D gene (6 bases). V lost 6 bases and J 5 bases, leaving 10 bases between the germline ends. This CDR3 spans 12 amino acids. Germline V CDR1 and CDR2: ENHRY, SYGVKD. CDR3: CAIREQGTEAFF. CDR3 DNA sequence: TGTGCCATCAGAGAGCAGGGGACTGAAGCTTTCTTT.

This chain joins TRBV29-1 and TRBJ2-7; the D is unclear. The CDR3 loop spans 12 amino acids. Germline values: CDR1 SQVTM, CDR2 ANQGSEA. V dropped 8 bases and J dropped 5 bases, with 16 bases sitting between them. The CDR3 coding sequence is TGCAGCCTTACGCAGAGGCACAACGAGCAGTACTTC. This translates into CSLTQRHNEQYF.

This clonotype was observed a handful of times. This sequence joins TRBV11-1 and TRBJ2-1; the D gene is possibly TRBD2 (6 bases). In germline, CDR1 is SGHAT, CDR2 FQDESV (reference sequence). V gave up 5 bases and J gave up 9 bases, with 14 bases separating them. There are 13 residues in the CDR3. The CDR3 protein is CASSPGSGLEQFF. CDR3 DNA: TGTGCCAGCAGCCCAGGTAGCGGACTTGAGCAGTTCTTC. Variable domain in full (rest from reference TRBV11-1 and TRBJ2-1): EAEVAQSPRYKITEKSQAVAFWCDPISGHATLYWYRQILGQGPELLVQFQDESVVDDSQLPKDRFSAERLKGVDSTLKIQPAELGDSAMYLCASSPGSGLEQFFGPGTRLTVL.

The chain links TRBV7-9 to TRBJ2-7; no reliable D call. The CDR3 runs 11 residues. The V and J ends lost 5 bases and 5 bases respectively, with 7 bases between them. Germline V lookup: CDR1 SEHNR, CDR2 FQNEAQ (reference sequence). In DNA form, the CDR3 reads TGTGCCAGCAGCCATTTTCACGAGCAGTACTTC. This gives the protein CASSHFHEQYF. The complete variable domain, with remaining parts taken from reference TRBV7-9 and TRBJ2-7, reads DTGVSQNPRHKITKRGQNVTFRCDPISEHNRLYWYRQTLGQGPEFLTYFQNEAQLEKSRLLSDRFSAERPKGSFSTLEIQRTEQGDSAMYLCASSHFHEQYFGPGTRLTVT.

This chain joins TRBV10-3 and TRBJ2-5; tentatively, D is TRBD1 or TRBD2 (5 bases each). The V end was cut by 3 bases, the J end by 6 bases, with 17 bases between. Germline V gene sequence: CDR1 ENHRY, CDR2 SYGVKD. The CDR3 has 15 amino acids. The CDR3 is CAISDGTINWKTQYF. CDR3 nucleotides: TGTGCCATCAGTGACGGGACCATAAACTGGAAGACCCAGTACTTC.

The sample holds many counts of this clonotype. This chain connects TRBV9 to TRBJ2-2; TRBD2 matches 13 bases. V shed 6 bases and J 4 bases; nucleotides not matched to a gene: 6. There are 16 residues in the CDR3. Germline V gives CDR1 SGDLS, CDR2 YYNGEE. The CDR3 protein is CASNLGTSGITGELFF. The DNA of the CDR3 is TGTGCCAGCAACTTAGGGACTAGCGGGATCACCGGGGAGCTGTTTTTT.